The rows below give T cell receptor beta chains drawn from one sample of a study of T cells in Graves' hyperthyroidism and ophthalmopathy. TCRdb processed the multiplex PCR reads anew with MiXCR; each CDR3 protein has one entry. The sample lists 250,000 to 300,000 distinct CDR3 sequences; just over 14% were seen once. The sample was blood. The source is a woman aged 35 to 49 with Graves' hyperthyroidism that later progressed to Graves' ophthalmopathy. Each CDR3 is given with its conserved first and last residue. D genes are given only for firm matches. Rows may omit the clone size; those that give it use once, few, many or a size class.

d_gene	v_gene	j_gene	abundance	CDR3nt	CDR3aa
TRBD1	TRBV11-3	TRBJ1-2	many	TGTGCCAGCAGCTTAGATAACAGGGGGGCCTATGGCTACACCTTC	CASSLDNRGAYGYTF
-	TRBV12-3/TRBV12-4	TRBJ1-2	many	TGTGCCAGCTCTCGGGGATATGGCTACACCTTC	CASSRGYGYTF
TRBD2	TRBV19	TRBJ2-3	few	TGTGCCAGTAGTACGGGACTAGCGGGAGCAGATACGCAGTATTTT	CASSTGLAGADTQYF
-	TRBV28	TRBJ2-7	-	TGTGCCAGCAGTTTATTTCCGGTTGCCTACGAGCAGTACTTC	CASSLFPVAYEQYF
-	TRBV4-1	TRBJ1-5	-	TGCGCCAGCAGCCAAACTTCTAGTCAGCCCCAGCATTTT	CASSQTSSQPQHF
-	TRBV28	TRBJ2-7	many	TGTGCCAGCAGTTCACCCCCGGGGCGGGACCAGAGCTCCTACGAGCAGTACTTC	CASSSPPGRDQSSYEQYF
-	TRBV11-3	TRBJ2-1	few	TGTGCCAGCAGCTTAGGTGAGGCAAATGAGCAGTTCTTC	CASSLGEANEQFF
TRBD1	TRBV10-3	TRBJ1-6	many	TGTGCCATCAGCGACAGGGACCAGGGACCCCTCCACTTT	CAISDRDQGPLHF
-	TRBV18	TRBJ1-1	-	TGTGCCAGCTCATCACCTCGTTGGACTGAAGCTTTCTTT	CASSSPRWTEAFF
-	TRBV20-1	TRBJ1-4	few	TGCAGTGCTAGACCGTCTGGGTACAATGAAAAACTGTTTTTT	CSARPSGYNEKLFF
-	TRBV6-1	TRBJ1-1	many	TGTGCCACCAAGGAGGGCAGGGTGTGGATGAACACTGAAGCTTTCTTT	CATKEGRVWMNTEAFF
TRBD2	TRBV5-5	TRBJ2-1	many	TGTGCCAGCAGCCTCGGGACTAGTATCCATGAGCAGTTCTTC	CASSLGTSIHEQFF
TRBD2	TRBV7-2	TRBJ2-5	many	TGTGCCAGCAGCAACGGACTAGCGATCCAAGAGACCCAGTACTTC	CASSNGLAIQETQYF
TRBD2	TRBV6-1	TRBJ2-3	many	TGTGCCAGCAGTCAGCGGGAGGGCCACACAGATACGCAGTATTTT	CASSQREGHTDTQYF
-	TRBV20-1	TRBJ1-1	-	TGCAGTGCTGGACAGATCAAGAACACTGAAGCTTTCTTT	CSAGQIKNTEAFF
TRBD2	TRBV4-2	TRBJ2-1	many	TGTGCCAGCAGCCAAGACCAAAGGACTAGCGGGAGGGTGGGTGAGCAGTTCTTC	CASSQDQRTSGRVGEQFF
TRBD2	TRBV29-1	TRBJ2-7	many	TGCAGCGTTGAACTGGGAGGGGACCCCTACGAGCAGTACTTC	CSVELGGDPYEQYF
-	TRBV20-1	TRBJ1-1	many	TGCAGTGCCTATGGGTATTCGAACACTGAAGCTTTCTTT	CSAYGYSNTEAFF
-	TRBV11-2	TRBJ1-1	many	TGTGCCAGCAGCCCCGGGGGGAAGAACACTGAAGCTTTCTTT	CASSPGGKNTEAFF
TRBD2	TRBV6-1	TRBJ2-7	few	TGTGCCAGCAGTTCATTCATAGGACTAGGTGGCTACGAGCAGTACTTC	CASSSFIGLGGYEQYF
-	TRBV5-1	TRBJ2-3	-	TGCGCCAGCAGCTTCAGCGGGCCAGATACGCAGTATTTT	CASSFSGPDTQYF
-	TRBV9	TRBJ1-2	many	TGTGCCAGCAGCGTAGAAGGGGTAGCGAATGGCTACACCTTC	CASSVEGVANGYTF
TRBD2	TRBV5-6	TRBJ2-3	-	TGTGCCAGCAGCTTCGGTAGCGGGGCCACAGATACGCAGTATTTT	CASSFGSGATDTQYF
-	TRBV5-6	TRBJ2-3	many	TGTGCCAGCAGCCTTAGCGGACCCACAGATACGCAGTATTTT	CASSLSGPTDTQYF
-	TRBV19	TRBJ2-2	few	TGTGCCAGTAGTATTGTAGGGATGAACACCGGGGAGCTGTTTTTT	CASSIVGMNTGELFF
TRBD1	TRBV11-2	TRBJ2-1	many	TGTGCCAGCAGCTTATTGGCAGGGGGCGACTACAATGAGCAGTTCTTC	CASSLLAGGDYNEQFF
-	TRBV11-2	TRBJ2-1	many	TGTACCAGCAGCTCCTATCCAGGGGTAGCGGGCAATGAGCAGTTCTTC	CTSSSYPGVAGNEQFF
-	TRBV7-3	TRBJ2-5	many	TGTGCCAGCAGCTTTGGTCAGCAAGAGACCCAGTACTTC	CASSFGQQETQYF
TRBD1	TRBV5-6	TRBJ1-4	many	TGTGCCAGCAGCTGGTGGGACAGCTCAACTAATGAAAAACTGTTTTTT	CASSWWDSSTNEKLFF
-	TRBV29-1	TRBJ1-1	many	TGCAGCGTTGGGCGGGCAGGGTCGAACACTGAAGCTTTCTTT	CSVGRAGSNTEAFF
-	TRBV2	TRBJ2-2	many	TGTGCCAGCAGTATGGGGATAGGCGACACCGGGGAGCTGTTTTTT	CASSMGIGDTGELFF
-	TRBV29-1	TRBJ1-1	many	TGCAGCGTTGAATGGGGGGGAAAGGCGAACACTGAAGCTTTCTTT	CSVEWGGKANTEAFF
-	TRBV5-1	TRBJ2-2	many	TGCGCCAGCAGCTTGGTCTTACTAGCCTCCACGAACACCGGGGAGCTGTTTTTT	CASSLVLLASTNTGELFF
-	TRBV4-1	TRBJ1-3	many	TGCGCCAGCAGCCAAGATGAGTGGGAAGCGGGAAACACCATATATTTT	CASSQDEWEAGNTIYF
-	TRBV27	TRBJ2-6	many	TGTGCCAGCAGTTTTTCAGGGGACGACTCTGGGGCCAACGTCCTGACTTTC	CASSFSGDDSGANVLTF
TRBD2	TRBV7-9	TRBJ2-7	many	TGTGCCAGCAGCTTCTGGGCTAGCGGTTCCTACGAGCAGTACTTC	CASSFWASGSYEQYF
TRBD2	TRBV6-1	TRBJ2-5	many	TGTGCCAGCAGTGACCGGACTAGCGGAGAGACCCAGTACTTC	CASSDRTSGETQYF
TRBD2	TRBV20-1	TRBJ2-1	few	TGCAGTGCAACCCTCGGACTAGCGGGACCCACGAGCTCCTACAATGAGCAGTTCTTC	CSATLGLAGPTSSYNEQFF
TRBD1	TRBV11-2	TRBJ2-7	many	TGTGCCAGCAGCTTAAGACAGGGGTTTGGCGAGCAGTACTTC	CASSLRQGFGEQYF
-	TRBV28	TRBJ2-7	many	TGTGCCAGCAGTGCACTAGAAATAACGTACGAGCAGTACTTC	CASSALEITYEQYF
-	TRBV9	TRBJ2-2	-	TGTGCCAGCAATGGCAAAAGCACCGGGGAGCTGTTTTTT	CASNGKSTGELFF
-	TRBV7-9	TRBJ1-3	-	TGTGCCAGCACCCAGGGTGTACCTGGAAACACCATATATTTT	CASTQGVPGNTIYF
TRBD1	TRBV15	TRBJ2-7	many	TGTGCCACCAGCAGAGATTACGTCGGGACAGGGGGATACGAGCAGTACTTC	CATSRDYVGTGGYEQYF
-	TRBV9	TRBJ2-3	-	TGTGCCAGCAGCGTAGAGGACTCACTAACAGATACGCAGTATTTT	CASSVEDSLTDTQYF
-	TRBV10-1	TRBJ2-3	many	TGCGCCAGCAGTGCCCGCCAGCGAGCTACGCAGTATTTT	CASSARQRATQYF
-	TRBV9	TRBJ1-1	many	TGTGCCAGCAGCTTCACGACAGTGCCGCAGAACACTGAAGCTTTCTTT	CASSFTTVPQNTEAFF
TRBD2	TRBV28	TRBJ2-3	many	TGTGCCAGCACTAGCGGACTCACAGATACGCAGTATTTT	CASTSGLTDTQYF
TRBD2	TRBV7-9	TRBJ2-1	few	TGTGCCAGCAGCTCGACCTCAGGACTAGCGGGTTCCTACAATGAGCAGTTCTTC	CASSSTSGLAGSYNEQFF
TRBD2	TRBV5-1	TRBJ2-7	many	TGCGCCAGCAGCTTGAGGTCTAGCGGGAGCTCCTACGAGCAGTACTTC	CASSLRSSGSSYEQYF
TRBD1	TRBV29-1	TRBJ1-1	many	TGCAGCGGCAAGGGACAGAGGGACACTGAAGCTTTCTTT	CSGKGQRDTEAFF
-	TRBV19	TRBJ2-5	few	TGTGCCAGTAGCTTCACGCGGAAAGAGACCCAGTACTTC	CASSFTRKETQYF
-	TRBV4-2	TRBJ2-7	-	TGTGCCAGCAGCCAAGCCCCAGGAGCGGCTCGGCCCTACGAGCAGTACTTC	CASSQAPGAARPYEQYF